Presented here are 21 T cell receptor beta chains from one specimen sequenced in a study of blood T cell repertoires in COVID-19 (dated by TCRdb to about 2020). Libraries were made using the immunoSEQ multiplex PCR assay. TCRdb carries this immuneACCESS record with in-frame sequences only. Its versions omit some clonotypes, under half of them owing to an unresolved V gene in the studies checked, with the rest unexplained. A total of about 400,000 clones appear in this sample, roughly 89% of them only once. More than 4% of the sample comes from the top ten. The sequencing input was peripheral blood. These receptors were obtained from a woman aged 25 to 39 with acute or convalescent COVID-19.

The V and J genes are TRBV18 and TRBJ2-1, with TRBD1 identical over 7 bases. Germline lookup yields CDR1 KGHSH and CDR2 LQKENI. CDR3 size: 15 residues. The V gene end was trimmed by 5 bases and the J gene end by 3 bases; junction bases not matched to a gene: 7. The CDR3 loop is CASSALRDSYNEQFF. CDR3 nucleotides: TGTGCCAGCTCAGCGCTCCGGGACAGCTACAATGAGCAGTTCTTC.

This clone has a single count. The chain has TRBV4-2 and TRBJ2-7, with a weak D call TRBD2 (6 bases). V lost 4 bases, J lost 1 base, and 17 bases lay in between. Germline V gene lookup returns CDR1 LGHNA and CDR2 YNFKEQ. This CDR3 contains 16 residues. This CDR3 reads CASSPSILEGSYEQYF. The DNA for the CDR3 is TGTGCCAGCAGCCCCTCAATCTTGGAGGGGTCCTACGAGCAGTACTTC.

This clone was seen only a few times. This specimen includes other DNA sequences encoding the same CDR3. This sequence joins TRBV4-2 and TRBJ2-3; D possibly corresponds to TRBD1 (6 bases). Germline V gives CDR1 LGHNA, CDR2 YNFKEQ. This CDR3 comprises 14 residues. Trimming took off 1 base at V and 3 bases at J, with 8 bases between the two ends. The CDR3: CASSQVGGTDTQYF. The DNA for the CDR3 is TGTGCCAGCAGCCAAGTAGGGGGAACAGATACGCAGTATTTT.

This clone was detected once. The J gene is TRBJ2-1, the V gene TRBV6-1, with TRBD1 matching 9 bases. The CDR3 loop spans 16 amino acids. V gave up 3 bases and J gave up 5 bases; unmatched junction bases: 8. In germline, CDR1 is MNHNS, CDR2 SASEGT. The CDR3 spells CASSEFGTGLDNEQFF. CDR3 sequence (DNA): TGTGCCAGCAGTGAGTTCGGGACAGGGTTGGACAATGAGCAGTTCTTC.

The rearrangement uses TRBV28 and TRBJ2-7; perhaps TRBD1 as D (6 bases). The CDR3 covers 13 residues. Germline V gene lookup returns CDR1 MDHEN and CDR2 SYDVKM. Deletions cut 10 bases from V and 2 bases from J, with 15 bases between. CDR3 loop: CATDGTKTYEQYF. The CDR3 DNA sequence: TGTGCCACCGACGGGACAAAGACCTACGAGCAGTACTTC.

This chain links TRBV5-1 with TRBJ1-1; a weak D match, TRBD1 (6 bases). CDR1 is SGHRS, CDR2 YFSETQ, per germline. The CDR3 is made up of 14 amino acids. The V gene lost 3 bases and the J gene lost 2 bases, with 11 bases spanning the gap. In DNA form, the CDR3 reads TGCGCCAGCAGCTCAGGACAGTCTAACACTGAAGCTTTCTTT. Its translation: CASSSGQSNTEAFF.

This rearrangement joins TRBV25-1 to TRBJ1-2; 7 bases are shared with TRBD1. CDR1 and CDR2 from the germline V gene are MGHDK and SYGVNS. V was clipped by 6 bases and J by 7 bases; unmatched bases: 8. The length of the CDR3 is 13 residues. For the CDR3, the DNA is TGTGCCAGCAGGCAGACAGGGTGGGGTGGCTACACCTTC. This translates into CASRQTGWGGYTF.

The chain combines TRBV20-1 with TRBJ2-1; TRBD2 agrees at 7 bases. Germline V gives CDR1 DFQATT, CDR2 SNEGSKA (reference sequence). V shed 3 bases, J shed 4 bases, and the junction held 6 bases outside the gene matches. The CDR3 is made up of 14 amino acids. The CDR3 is CSASASGKYNEQFF. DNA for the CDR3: TGCAGTGCTAGTGCTAGCGGAAAGTACAATGAGCAGTTCTTC.

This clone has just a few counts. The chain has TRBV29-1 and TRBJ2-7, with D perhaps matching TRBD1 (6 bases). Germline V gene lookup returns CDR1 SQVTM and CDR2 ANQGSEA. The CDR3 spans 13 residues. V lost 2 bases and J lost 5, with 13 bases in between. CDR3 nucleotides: TGCAGCGTTGAATATGCAGGGGACAACGAGCAGTACTTC. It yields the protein CSVEYAGDNEQYF.

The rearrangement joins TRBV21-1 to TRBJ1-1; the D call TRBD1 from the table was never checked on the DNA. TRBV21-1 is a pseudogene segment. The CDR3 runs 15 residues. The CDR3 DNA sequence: TGTGCCAGCAGCAAAGGCGACAGGGAGAACACTGAAGCTTTCTTT. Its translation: CASSKGDRENTEAFF.

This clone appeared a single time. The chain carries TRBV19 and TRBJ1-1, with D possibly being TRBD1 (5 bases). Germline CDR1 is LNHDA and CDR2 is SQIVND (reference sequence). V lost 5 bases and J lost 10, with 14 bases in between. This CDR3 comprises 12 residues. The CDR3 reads CASSSTGVVAFF. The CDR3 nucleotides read TGTGCCAGTAGTTCTACAGGAGTTGTAGCTTTCTTT.

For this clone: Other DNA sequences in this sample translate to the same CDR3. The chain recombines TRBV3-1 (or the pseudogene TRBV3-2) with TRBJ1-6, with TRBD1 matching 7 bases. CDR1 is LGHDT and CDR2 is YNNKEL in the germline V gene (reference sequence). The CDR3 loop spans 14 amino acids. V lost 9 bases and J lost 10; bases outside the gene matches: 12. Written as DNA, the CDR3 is TGTGCCAGTAGACTGAGGGACAGCGAATCACCCCTCCACTTT. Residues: CASRLRDSESPLHF.

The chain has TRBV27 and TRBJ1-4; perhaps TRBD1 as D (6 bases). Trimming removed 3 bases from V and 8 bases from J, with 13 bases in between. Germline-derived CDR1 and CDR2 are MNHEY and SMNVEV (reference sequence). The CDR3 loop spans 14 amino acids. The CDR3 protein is CASSLQGLGEKLFF. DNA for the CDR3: TGTGCCAGCAGTTTGCAGGGGTTGGGAGAAAAACTGTTTTTT.

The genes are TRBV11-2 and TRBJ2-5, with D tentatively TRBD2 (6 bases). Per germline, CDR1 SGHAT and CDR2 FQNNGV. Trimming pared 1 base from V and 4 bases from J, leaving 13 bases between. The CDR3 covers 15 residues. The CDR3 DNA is TGTGCCAGCAGCTTAGTCGGCGGGGCCGGAGAGACCCAGTACTTC. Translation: CASSLVGGAGETQYF.

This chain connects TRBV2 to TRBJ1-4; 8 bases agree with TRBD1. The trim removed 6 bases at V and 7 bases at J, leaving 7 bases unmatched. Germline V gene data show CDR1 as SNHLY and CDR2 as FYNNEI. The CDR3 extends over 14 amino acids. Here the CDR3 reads CASRPDRGGEKLFF. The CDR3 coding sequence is TGTGCCAGCAGGCCCGACAGGGGAGGTGAAAAACTGTTTTTT.

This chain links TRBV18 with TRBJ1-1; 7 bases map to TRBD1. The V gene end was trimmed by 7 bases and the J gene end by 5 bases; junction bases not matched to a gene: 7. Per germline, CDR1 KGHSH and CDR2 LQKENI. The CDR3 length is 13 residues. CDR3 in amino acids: CASLGQKGTEAFF. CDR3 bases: TGTGCCAGCTTGGGACAGAAGGGGACTGAAGCTTTCTTT.

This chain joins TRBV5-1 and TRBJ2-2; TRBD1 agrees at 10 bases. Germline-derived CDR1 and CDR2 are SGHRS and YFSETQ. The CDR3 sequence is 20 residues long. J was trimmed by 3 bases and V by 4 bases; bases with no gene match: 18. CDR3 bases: TGCGCCAGCAGCCCAATAGCCGGGACAGGGGTTGACGGTTACACCGGGGAGCTGTTTTTT. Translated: CASSPIAGTGVDGYTGELFF.

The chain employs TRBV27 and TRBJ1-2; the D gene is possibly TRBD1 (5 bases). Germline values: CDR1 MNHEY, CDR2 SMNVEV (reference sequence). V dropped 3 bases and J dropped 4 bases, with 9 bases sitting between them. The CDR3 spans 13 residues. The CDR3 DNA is TGTGCCAGCAGTTTTGGGGGACTCTATGGCTACACCTTC. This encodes CASSFGGLYGYTF.

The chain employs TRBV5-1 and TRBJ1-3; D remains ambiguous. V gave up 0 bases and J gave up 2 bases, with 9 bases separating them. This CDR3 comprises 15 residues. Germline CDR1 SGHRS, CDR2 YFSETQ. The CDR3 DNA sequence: TGCGCCAGCAGCTTGGCCGGGGTCCCTGGAAACACCATATATTTT. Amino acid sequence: CASSLAGVPGNTIYF.

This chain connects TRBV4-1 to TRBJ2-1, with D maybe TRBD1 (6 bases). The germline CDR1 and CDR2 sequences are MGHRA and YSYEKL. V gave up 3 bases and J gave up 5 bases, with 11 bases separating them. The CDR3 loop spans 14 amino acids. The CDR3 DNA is TGCGCCAGCAGCCAGGCAGGACAGAACAATGAGCAGTTCTTC. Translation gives CASSQAGQNNEQFF.

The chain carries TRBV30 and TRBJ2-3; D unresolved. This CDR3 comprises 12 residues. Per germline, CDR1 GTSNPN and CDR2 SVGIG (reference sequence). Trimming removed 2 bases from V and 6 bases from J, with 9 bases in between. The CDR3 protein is CAWSSKADTQYF. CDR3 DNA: TGTGCCTGGAGTTCGAAAGCTGATACGCAGTATTTT. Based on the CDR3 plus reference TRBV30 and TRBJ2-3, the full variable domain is SQTIHQWPATLVQPVGSPLSLECTVEGTSNPNLYWYRQAAGRGLQLLFYSVGIGQISSEVPQNLSASRPQDRQFILSSKKLLLSDSGFYLCAWSSKADTQYFGPGTRLTVL.